This passage covers 17 T cell receptor beta chains from one sample sequenced in a study of blood T cells in healthy people across ages. A J-beta primer mix and a sample-barcoded 5' primer were used in a second PCR of roughly 6 to 12 cycles. TCRdb recomputed calls from the 5' RACE reads with MiXCR, one row per CDR3 protein. The table has some 800,000 distinct CDR3 sequences, 40% to 50% seen once. The specimen was blood. These receptors were collected from a man aged 60 to 75 in good health.

Only a few counts were recorded for this clonotype. This rearrangement joins TRBV30 to TRBJ1-1; D ambiguous. Germline CDR1 GTSNPN, CDR2 SVGIG (reference sequence). The CDR3 has 14 residues. The germline V and J ends were trimmed by 1 base and 6 bases, with 15 bases remaining between them. The DNA of the CDR3 is TGTGCCTGGAGTGCCCCGGGTGGGAGGGCTGAAGCTTTCTTT. It specifies CAWSAPGGRAEAFF.

The table lists this clonotype with a few counts. This chain joins TRBV20-1 and TRBJ2-5; the D is unclear. The J call may be faulty, since TRBJ2-7 better matches the DNA end. CDR1 is DFQATT and CDR2 is SNEGSKA in the germline V gene (reference sequence). This CDR3 comprises 12 residues. CDR3 protein: CSVGDRANEQYF. CDR3 DNA: TGCAGTGTCGGCGATAGGGCCAACGAGCAGTACTTC.

J is TRBJ1-2 and V is TRBV7-2, with 7 bases identical to TRBD1. The V gene's germline CDR1 is SGHTA and CDR2 FQGNSA. The CDR3 is 16 amino acids. The J segment lost 7 bases and the V segment lost 2 bases, leaving 13 bases of the junction unmatched. The CDR3 DNA reads as TGTGCCAGCAGCTTAAAGGGGGGAGGGGGCTTTTGTGGCTACACCTTC. Its translation: CASSLKGGGGFCGYTF.

This clonotype has at least ten counts. The V and J genes are TRBV12-3 or TRBV12-4 and TRBJ2-7, with D possibly TRBD2 on 5 matching bases. V lost 6 bases and J 0 bases, leaving 12 bases between the germline ends. The CDR3 has 14 amino acids. The CDR3 loop reads CASSQPGSSYEQYF. The CDR3 region has the DNA TGTGCCAGCAGCCAACCGGGAAGCTCCTACGAGCAGTACTTC.

CDR3 protein: CASSSQPQAREQFF. DNA of the CDR3: TGTGCCAGCAGTTCACAGCCTCAAGCGCGGGAGCAGTTCTTC. The gene calls are TRBV6-5 and TRBJ2-1; no definite D call. Germline V gene sequence: CDR1 MNHEY, CDR2 SVGAGI. The CDR3 consists of 14 residues. V lost 4 bases and J 10 bases, leaving 17 bases between the germline ends.

The chain recombines TRBV29-1 with TRBJ2-2, with D perhaps being TRBD1 or TRBD2 (5 bases each). V was pared by 7 bases and J by 0 bases, with 15 bases between. There are 15 residues in the CDR3. Germline V gene lookup returns CDR1 SQVTM and CDR2 ANQGSEA. CDR3 protein: CSAGDRRANTGELFF. CDR3 nucleotide sequence: TGCAGCGCTGGGGACCGCCGCGCGAACACCGGGGAGCTGTTTTTT.

The chain has TRBV4-3 and TRBJ2-6, with D perhaps TRBD2 (6 bases). Trimming took 4 bases from V and 1 from J, leaving 11 bases between them. The CDR3 covers 16 residues. Germline CDR1 and CDR2: LGHNA and YSLEER. The CDR3 loop is CASSPMGGSGANVLTF. The CDR3 nucleotides read TGCGCCAGCAGCCCCATGGGGGGATCTGGGGCCAACGTCCTGACTTTC.

V usage is TRBV28 and J usage is TRBJ2-7; 7 bases map to TRBD1. Germline lookup yields CDR1 MDHEN and CDR2 SYDVKM. Germline trimming cut 6 bases from V and 2 bases from J; bases unmatched to any gene: 7. The CDR3 extends over 14 amino acids. The CDR3 loop is CASSRTGRPYEQYF. In DNA, the CDR3 is TGTGCCAGCAGCCGGACAGGCCGACCCTACGAGCAGTACTTC. Full variable domain (outside the CDR3, taken from reference TRBV28 and TRBJ2-7): DVKVTQSSRYLVKRTGEKVFLECVQDMDHENMFWYRQDPGLGLRLIYFSYDVKMKEKGDIPEGYSVSREKKERFSLILESASTNQTSMYLCASSRTGRPYEQYFGPGTRLTVT.

The rearrangement joins TRBV15 to TRBJ2-1, with TRBD1 as a possible D gene (6 bases). V was clipped by 0 bases and J by 2 bases, with 14 bases between them. This CDR3 is built from 17 residues. Germline V CDR1 and CDR2: LNHNV, YYDKDF (reference sequence). For the CDR3, the DNA is TGTGCCACCAGCAGAGATGCCCCCAGGGGCCCCTACAATGAGCAGTTCTTC. It specifies CATSRDAPRGPYNEQFF.

In its sample, this clonotype was seen a few times. V and J are TRBV5-1 and TRBJ2-6, with D possibly TRBD2 on 6 matching bases. V gave up 0 bases and J gave up 0 bases, with 10 bases separating them. CDR3 length: 17 amino acids. In germline, CDR1 is SGHRS, CDR2 YFSETQ. Here the CDR3 reads CASSLEGLTSGANVLTF. DNA of the CDR3: TGCGCCAGCAGCTTGGAGGGACTTACCTCTGGGGCCAACGTCCTGACTTTC.

This chain uses TRBV7-2 with TRBJ1-1, with D perhaps matching TRBD1 (6 bases). Trimming shortened V by 1 base and J by 3 bases, and 15 bases separated the two germline ends. Germline V gene lookup returns CDR1 SGHTA and CDR2 FQGNSA. The CDR3 is 16 residues long. The CDR3 DNA reads TGTGCCAGCAGCTTAGAGGGGGGGTCACTCTACACTGAAGCTTTCTTT. Residues: CASSLEGGSLYTEAFF.

This clonotype is a singleton in its sample. The CDR3 here is CAVLRGDTQYF. CDR3 in DNA: TGTGCCGTCCTCCGGGGGGATACGCAGTATTTT. The V gene is TRBV24-1, the J gene TRBJ2-3; the D gene is possibly TRBD2 (6 bases). Trimming cost V 12 bases and J 6 bases, with 12 bases left between them. CDR1 and CDR2 from the germline V gene are KGHDR and SFDVKD. The CDR3 consists of 11 residues.

To note about this clonotype: One end of the junction does not line up with germline, which may come from a read error. The J gene is TRBJ2-1, the V gene TRBV7-2, with a possible D match to TRBD1 (5 bases). The CDR3 runs to 15 residues. Per the germline V gene, CDR1 is SGHTA and CDR2 is FQGNSA. The CDR3 DNA sequence: TGTGTCAGCAGCCCTCCTAGGGGTTGGCAGCCAGAGCAGTTCTTC. It translates to CVSSPPRGWQPEQFF.

The CDR3 DNA sequence: TGTGCCAGCAGTTACTACGTCGAGTGGAACACTGAAGCTTTCTTT. Translating gives CASSYYVEWNTEAFF. J is TRBJ1-1 and V is TRBV6-2 or TRBV6-3; D is ambiguous. The germline V gene encodes CDR1 MNHEY and CDR2 SVGEGT. Trimming left V 1 base short and J 1 base short, with 10 bases between. This CDR3 is 15 amino acids long.

The V call is TRBV14, the J call TRBJ2-7, with D tentatively TRBD2 (6 bases). TRBJ2-5 matches the DNA end more closely, so the J call is doubtful. CDR1 is SGHDN, CDR2 FVKESK, per germline. CDR3 length: 12 residues. CDR3 protein: CASSPTSLTQYF. CDR3 bases: TGTGCCAGCAGCCCGACTAGTCTGACCCAGTACTTC.

For this clonotype: A single base separates this from a much larger clone, so it may be a read error. The rearrangement joins TRBV29-1 to TRBJ2-6; TRBD1 aligns across 7 bases. The CDR3 length is 13 residues. Germline CDR1 is SQVTM and CDR2 is ANQGSEA. The CDR3 protein is CSVIQGSTNVMTF. The DNA of the CDR3 is TGCAGCGTAATACAGGGGTCTACCAACGTCATGACTTTC.

There are a few counts of this clonotype. The V and J genes are TRBV18 and TRBJ2-7; weak D call: TRBD1 (6 bases). The CDR3 sequence is 14 residues long. Trimming removed 2 bases at V and 2 bases at J, with 10 bases between. Germline V lookup: CDR1 KGHSH, CDR2 LQKENI. CDR3 protein: CASSPKGVTYEQYF. The CDR3 region has the DNA TGTGCCAGCTCACCAAAGGGGGTAACCTACGAGCAGTACTTC. Full variable domain (missing parts from reference TRBV18 and TRBJ2-7): NAGVMQNPRHLVRRRGQEARLRCSPMKGHSHVYWYRQLPEEGLKFMVYLQKENIIDESGMPKERFSAEFPKEGPSILRIQQVVRGDSAAYFCASSPKGVTYEQYFGPGTRLTVT.